The sequence of this T cell receptor (beta chain) was determined in a study of control samples from healthy donors and cancer patients. The CDR3 sequence is 13 residues long. Trimming took 2 bases from V and 5 from J, leaving 9 bases between them. Assay used: immunoSEQ multiplex PCR; TCRdb lists only in-frame clones, some missing. The repertoire holds roughly 200,000 clones, with roughly nine tenths as singletons. Sequencing input: blood. The chain employs TRBV12-3 or TRBV12-4 and TRBJ1-2; tentative D call: TRBD1 (5 bases). The receptor comes from a young man in good health. This CDR3 is CASSLQGWYGYTF. As DNA, the CDR3 is TGTGCCAGCAGTTTACAGGGATGGTATGGCTACACCTTC.